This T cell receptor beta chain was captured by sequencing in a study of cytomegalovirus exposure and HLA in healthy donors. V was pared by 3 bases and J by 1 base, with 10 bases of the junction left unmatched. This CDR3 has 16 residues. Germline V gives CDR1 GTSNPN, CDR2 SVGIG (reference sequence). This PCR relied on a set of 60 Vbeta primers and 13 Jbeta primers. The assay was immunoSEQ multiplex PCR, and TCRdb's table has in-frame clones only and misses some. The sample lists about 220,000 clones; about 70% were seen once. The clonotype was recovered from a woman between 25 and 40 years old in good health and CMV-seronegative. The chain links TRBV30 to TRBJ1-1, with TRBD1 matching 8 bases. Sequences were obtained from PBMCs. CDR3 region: CAWSRGTGRGNTEAFF. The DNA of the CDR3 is TGTGCCTGGAGCCGCGGGACAGGCCGGGGGAACACTGAAGCTTTCTTT. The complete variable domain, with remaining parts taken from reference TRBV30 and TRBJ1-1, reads SQTIHQWPATLVQPVGSPLSLECTVEGTSNPNLYWYRQAAGRGLQLLFYSVGIGQISSEVPQNLSASRPQDRQFILSSKKLLLSDSGFYLCAWSRGTGRGNTEAFFGQGTRLTVV.